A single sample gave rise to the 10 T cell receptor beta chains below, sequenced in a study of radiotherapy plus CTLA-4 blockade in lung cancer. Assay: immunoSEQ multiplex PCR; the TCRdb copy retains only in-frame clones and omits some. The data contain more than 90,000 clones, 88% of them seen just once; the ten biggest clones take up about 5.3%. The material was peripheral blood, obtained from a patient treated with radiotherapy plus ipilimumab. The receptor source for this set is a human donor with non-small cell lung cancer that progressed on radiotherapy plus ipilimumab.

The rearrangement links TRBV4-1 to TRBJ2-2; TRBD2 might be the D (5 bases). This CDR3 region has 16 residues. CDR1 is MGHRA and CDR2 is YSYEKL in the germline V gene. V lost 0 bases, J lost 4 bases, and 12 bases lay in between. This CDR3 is CASSQEPGFGTGELFF. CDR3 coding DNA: TGCGCCAGCAGCCAAGAACCGGGGTTCGGCACCGGGGAGCTGTTTTTT.

CDR3 sequence reads: CASSRDYTGELFF. The DNA of the CDR3 is TGTGCCAGTAGTCGAGACTACACCGGGGAGCTGTTTTTT. V gene TRBV19 combines with J gene TRBJ2-2; no reliable D call. V was trimmed by 5 bases and J by 3 bases, leaving 7 bases between them. CDR3 length: 13 residues. The germline CDR1 and CDR2 sequences are LNHDA and SQIVND (reference sequence).

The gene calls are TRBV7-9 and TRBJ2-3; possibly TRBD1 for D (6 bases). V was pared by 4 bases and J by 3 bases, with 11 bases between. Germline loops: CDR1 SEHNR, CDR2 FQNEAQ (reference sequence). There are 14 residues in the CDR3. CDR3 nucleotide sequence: TGTGCCAGCAGCTCCACCCAGGGGACAGATACGCAGTATTTT. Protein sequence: CASSSTQGTDTQYF.

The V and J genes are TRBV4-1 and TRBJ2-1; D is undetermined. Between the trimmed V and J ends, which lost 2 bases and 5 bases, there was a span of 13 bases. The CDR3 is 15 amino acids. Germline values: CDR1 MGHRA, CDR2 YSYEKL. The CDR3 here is CASSQSAASNNEQFF. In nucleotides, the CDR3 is TGCGCCAGCAGCCAAAGCGCGGCATCGAACAATGAGCAGTTCTTC.

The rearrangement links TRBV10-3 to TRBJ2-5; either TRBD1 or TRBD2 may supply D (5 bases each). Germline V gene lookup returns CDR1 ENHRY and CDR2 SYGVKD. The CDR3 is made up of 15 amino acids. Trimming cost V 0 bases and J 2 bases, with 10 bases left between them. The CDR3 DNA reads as TGTGCCATCAGTGAGTCGGTAGGGGAGCAAGAGACCCAGTACTTC. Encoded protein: CAISESVGEQETQYF.

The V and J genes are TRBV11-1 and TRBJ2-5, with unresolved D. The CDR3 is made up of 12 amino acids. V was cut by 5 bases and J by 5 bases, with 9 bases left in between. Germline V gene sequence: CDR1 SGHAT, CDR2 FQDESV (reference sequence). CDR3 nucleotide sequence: TGTGCCAGCAGCCCTCTGTCGGAGACCCAGTACTTC. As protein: CASSPLSETQYF.

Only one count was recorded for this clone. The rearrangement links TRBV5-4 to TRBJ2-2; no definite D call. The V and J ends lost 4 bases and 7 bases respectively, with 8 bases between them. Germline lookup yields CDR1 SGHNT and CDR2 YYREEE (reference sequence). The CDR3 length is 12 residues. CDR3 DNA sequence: TGTGCCAGCAGCCTAATGGTCGGGGAGCTGTTTTTT. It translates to CASSLMVGELFF.

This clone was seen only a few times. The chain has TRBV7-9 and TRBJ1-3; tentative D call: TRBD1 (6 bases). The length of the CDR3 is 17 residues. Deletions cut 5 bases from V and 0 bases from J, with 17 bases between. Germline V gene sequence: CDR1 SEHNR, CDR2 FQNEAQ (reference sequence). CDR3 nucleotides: TGTGCCAGCAGCCTAGGGGGTAGCTGGAGCTCTGGAAACACCATATATTTT. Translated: CASSLGGSWSSGNTIYF.

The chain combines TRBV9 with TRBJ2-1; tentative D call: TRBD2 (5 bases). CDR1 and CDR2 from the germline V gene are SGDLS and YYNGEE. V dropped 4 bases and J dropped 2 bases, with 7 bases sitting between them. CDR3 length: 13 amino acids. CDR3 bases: TGTGCCAGCAGCCCGGGGACCTACAATGAGCAGTTCTTC. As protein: CASSPGTYNEQFF.

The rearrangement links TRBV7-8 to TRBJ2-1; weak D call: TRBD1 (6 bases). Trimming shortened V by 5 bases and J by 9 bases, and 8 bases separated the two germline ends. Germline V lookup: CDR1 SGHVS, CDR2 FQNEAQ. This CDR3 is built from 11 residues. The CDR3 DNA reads TGTGCCAGCAGCCCGGACAGTGAGCAGTTCTTC. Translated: CASSPDSEQFF. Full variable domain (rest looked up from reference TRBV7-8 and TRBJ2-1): GAGVSQSPRYKVAKRGQDVALRCDPISGHVSLFWYQQALGQGPEFLTYFQNEAQLDKSGLPSDRFFAERPEGSVSTLKIQRTQQEDSAVYLCASSPDSEQFFGPGTRLTVL.